A selection of T cell receptor beta chains follows, all from one sample in a study of blood T cell repertoires in COVID-19. Sequencing used immunoSEQ multiplex PCR; TCRdb keeps in-frame clones, though not all of them. This table has around 250,000 clones, about 82% appearing once. Sequenced input: peripheral blood. Receptor source: an elderly man with acute or convalescent COVID-19. The CDR3 runs from the conserved cysteine through the conserved F or W. A D gene is named only where the DNA matches it firmly. Size values are once, few and many counts, or a class for expanded clones, and some rows have none.

V	J	size	D	CDR3	DNA
TRBV5-1	TRBJ2-1	NA	TRBD2	CASSFAPGLAGGGEQFF	TGCGCCAGCAGCTTCGCCCCGGGACTAGCGGGAGGGGGGGAGCAGTTCTTC
TRBV5-1	TRBJ2-1	NA	NA	CASSAGGSNEQFF	TGCGCCAGCAGCGCCGGAGGAAGCAATGAGCAGTTCTTC
TRBV23-1	TRBJ1-2	NA	TRBD1	CASRVNLRGHDYGYTF	TGCGCCAGCAGAGTCAATCTCAGGGGGCATGACTATGGCTACACCTTC
TRBV2	TRBJ1-6	NA	TRBD1	CASSERGQGFTLHF	TGTGCCAGCAGTGAGCGGGGACAGGGATTCACCCTCCACTTT
TRBV12-3/TRBV12-4	TRBJ1-5	NA	NA	CASQVSNQPQHF	TGTGCCAGCCAGGTTAGCAATCAGCCCCAGCATTTT
TRBV10-1	TRBJ1-5	NA	NA	CASSETNQPQHF	TGCGCCAGCAGCGAGACTAATCAGCCCCAGCATTTT
TRBV28	TRBJ2-2	NA	NA	CASMTGNTGELFF	TGTGCCAGCATGACAGGGAACACCGGGGAGCTGTTTTTT
TRBV19	TRBJ1-5	NA	NA	CASTVSSGSGQPQHF	TGTGCCAGTACAGTCTCCTCGGGGTCGGGTCAGCCCCAGCATTTT
TRBV5-1	TRBJ2-3	NA	TRBD1	CASTPGQRTDTQYF	TGCGCCAGCACCCCGGGACAGCGCACAGATACGCAGTATTTT
TRBV6-5	TRBJ1-1	NA	NA	CASSYTGDTEAFF	TGTGCCAGCAGTTACACGGGGGACACTGAAGCTTTCTTT
TRBV28	TRBJ2-5	NA	NA	CASGRETQYF	TGTGCCAGCGGCCGTGAGACCCAGTACTTC
TRBV11-2	TRBJ1-2	NA	NA	CASSLGAGPYGYTF	TGTGCCAGCAGCTTAGGCGCGGGGCCCTATGGCTACACCTTC
TRBV19	TRBJ1-1	NA	NA	CASSPAGGSNTEAFF	TGTGCCAGTAGTCCTGCGGGGGGATCGAACACTGAAGCTTTCTTT
TRBV2	TRBJ2-7	NA	NA	CASSPGEGEQYF	TGTGCCAGCAGCCCAGGGGAGGGCGAGCAGTACTTC
TRBV19	TRBJ2-1	NA	TRBD2	CASSIHSGGGNNEQFF	TGTGCCAGTAGTATCCATAGCGGGGGAGGAAACAATGAGCAGTTCTTC
TRBV6-5	TRBJ1-2	few	TRBD1	CASSYSYRGESGYTF	TGTGCCAGCAGTTACTCTTACAGGGGGGAGTCTGGCTACACCTTC
TRBV15	TRBJ2-7	NA	NA	CATSRGGGWGTYEQYF	TGTGCCACCAGCAGGGGGGGAGGCTGGGGGACCTACGAGCAGTACTTC
TRBV29-1	TRBJ2-5	NA	TRBD1	CSVSDRGPETQYF	TGCAGCGTAAGCGACAGGGGGCCTGAGACCCAGTACTTC
TRBV5-5	TRBJ1-2	once	TRBD1	CASTRDRGIYGYTF	TGTGCCAGCACCAGGGACAGGGGCATCTATGGCTACACCTTC
TRBV19	TRBJ1-6	NA	NA	CASRGGRGANSPLHF	TGTGCCAGTCGTGGGGGGCGGGGGGCGAATTCACCCCTCCACTTT
TRBV11-1	TRBJ2-5	NA	NA	CASSPGGRIGETQYF	TGTGCCAGCAGCCCCGGCGGGCGGATTGGTGAGACCCAGTACTTC
TRBV28	TRBJ1-2	once	TRBD1	CASSSWTGVYGYTF	TGTGCCAGCAGTTCCTGGACAGGGGTCTATGGCTACACCTTC
TRBV2	TRBJ1-1	NA	NA	CVTKRGGNTEAFF	TGTGTCACTAAAAGAGGGGGGAACACTGAAGCTTTCTTT
TRBV2	TRBJ2-7	few	TRBD1	CATTGAPYEQYF	TGTGCCACCACAGGGGCCCCCTACGAGCAGTACTTC
TRBV6-5	TRBJ2-2	NA	TRBD1	CASSQGALPNGELFF	TGTGCCAGCAGTCAGGGGGCCCTACCAAACGGGGAGCTGTTTTTT
TRBV2	TRBJ2-7	NA	NA	CASREGQPPYEQYF	TGTGCCAGCAGGGAGGGACAGCCCCCCTACGAGCAGTACTTC
TRBV11-2	TRBJ2-3	NA	NA	CASSLDRGDTQYF	TGTGCCAGCAGCTTAGATCGGGGAGATACGCAGTATTTT
TRBV5-1	TRBJ2-5	NA	NA	CASSLLQETQYF	TGCGCCAGCAGCCTCCTCCAAGAGACCCAGTACTTC
TRBV5-1	TRBJ2-7	NA	NA	CASSLTGTYEQYF	TGCGCCAGCAGCTTGACAGGGACCTACGAGCAGTACTTC
TRBV5-6	TRBJ1-2	NA	TRBD1	CASSRGTEAVDDTF	TGTGCCAGCAGCAGGGGGACAGAGGCCGTTGATGACACCTTC
TRBV18	TRBJ2-7	NA	TRBD1	CASSPSGWGQYYEQYF	TGTGCCAGCTCACCGTCAGGTTGGGGACAGTACTACGAGCAGTACTTC
TRBV2	TRBJ1-5	NA	NA	CASSEGSRGGQPQHF	TGTGCCAGCAGTGAAGGTAGCCGGGGTGGGCAGCCCCAGCATTTT
TRBV28	TRBJ1-2	NA	NA	CASSSGLQGYTF	TGTGCCAGCAGTTCCGGACTACAGGGCTACACCTTC
TRBV13	TRBJ2-7	once	NA	CASSLEEGYEQYF	TGTGCCAGCAGCTTGGAGGAGGGCTACGAGCAGTACTTC
TRBV29-1	TRBJ2-5	NA	TRBD1	CSVRDSPRETQYF	TGCAGCGTTCGGGACAGCCCCAGGGAGACCCAGTACTTC
TRBV5-1	TRBJ2-7	NA	NA	CASSYQDRTYEQYF	TGCGCCAGCAGCTATCAGGATCGCACCTACGAGCAGTACTTC
TRBV12-3/TRBV12-4	TRBJ1-1	NA	NA	CASSFGNTEAFF	TGTGCCAGCAGTTTCGGGAACACTGAAGCTTTCTTT
TRBV27	TRBJ1-2	NA	TRBD1	CASSLRTGGSNYGYTF	TGTGCCAGCAGTCTCAGGACAGGGGGATCTAACTATGGCTACACCTTC
TRBV7-2	TRBJ2-5	NA	NA	CASSPYQGFETQYF	TGTGCCAGCAGCCCCTATCAGGGGTTCGAGACCCAGTACTTC
TRBV5-1	TRBJ1-1	NA	TRBD1	CASSLARGQGSTEAFF	TGCGCCAGCAGCTTGGCCAGGGGACAGGGAAGCACTGAAGCTTTCTTT
TRBV18	TRBJ1-2	NA	NA	CASSPKGKGYGYTF	TGTGCCAGCTCACCAAAGGGGAAAGGCTATGGCTACACCTTC
TRBV10-1	TRBJ2-7	once	TRBD2	CASSSGRKGLAAPRNYEQYF	TGCGCCAGCAGTTCGGGGCGGAAGGGGCTAGCGGCCCCGCGAAACTACGAGCAGTACTTC
TRBV18	TRBJ1-3	NA	NA	CASSPLAGTTSSGNTIYF	TGTGCCAGCTCACCACTTGCGGGGACCACGAGCTCTGGAAACACCATATATTTT
TRBV5-1	TRBJ2-2	once	NA	CASSLGLSNTGELFF	TGCGCCAGCAGCTTGGGACTAAGCAACACCGGGGAGCTGTTTTTT
TRBV29-1	TRBJ1-1	NA	NA	CSVDKGGNTEAFF	TGCAGCGTGGACAAGGGCGGTAACACTGAAGCTTTCTTT
TRBV28	TRBJ1-2	once	TRBD1	CASSWGQGIGYTF	TGTGCCAGCAGTTGGGGACAGGGCATTGGCTACACCTTC
TRBV6-5	TRBJ1-1	once	TRBD1	CASSYSWTGSTEAFF	TGTGCCAGCAGTTACTCCTGGACAGGGAGTACTGAAGCTTTCTTT
TRBV9	TRBJ1-1	once	NA	CASSVEFRGNAEAFF	TGTGCCAGCAGCGTAGAGTTCCGAGGGAATGCTGAAGCTTTCTTT
TRBV6-6	TRBJ1-2	NA	NA	CARLRAPGGYGYTF	TGTGCCCGACTCCGGGCGCCGGGAGGCTATGGCTACACCTTC
TRBV27	TRBJ1-6	NA	TRBD1	CASSPDRGRNSPLHF	TGTGCCAGCAGTCCCGACAGGGGTAGAAATTCACCCCTCCACTTT
TRBV27	TRBJ1-5	NA	NA	CASSSLGNQPQHF	TGTGCCAGCAGTTCCCTCGGCAATCAGCCCCAGCATTTT
TRBV27	TRBJ1-5	NA	NA	CASSRRGVQGGNQPQHF	TGTGCCAGCAGTCGGAGAGGTGTACAGGGAGGCAATCAGCCCCAGCATTTT